Shown below are 9 T cell receptor beta chains from a single sample sequenced in a study of CD8 T cells in ankylosing spondylitis. TCRdb analysed the 5' RACE reads with MiXCR anew, one entry per CDR3 protein. This table holds some 800,000 distinct CDR3 sequences, about an eighth found once. No antigens are known for them. Study-level points and caveats: Roughly 8 highly homologous variants formed a TCR beta motif that appeared characteristic of ankylosing spondylitis blood.

The sample comprised blood, either unsorted or a sorted T cell fraction (not recorded which). Receptors originate from a male donor with ankylosing spondylitis.

This clonotype was picked up many times. The DNA of the CDR3 is TGCAGTGCTAGAGATGCGGAGAGCACAGATACGCAGTATTTT. As protein: CSARDAESTDTQYF. The chain combines TRBV20-1 with TRBJ2-3, with unresolved D. There are 14 residues in the CDR3. The V end was cut by 0 bases, the J end by 0 bases, with 7 bases between. Looked up from germline, CDR1 is DFQATT and CDR2 is SNEGSKA (reference sequence).

The chain employs TRBV20-1 and TRBJ2-7; D gene ambiguous. V was pared by 1 base and J by 3 bases, with 10 bases between. Germline V gene data show CDR1 as DFQATT and CDR2 as SNEGSKA (reference sequence). This CDR3 region has 13 residues. In nucleotides, the CDR3 is TGCAGTGCTAGAGGCAGCTCAATCTACGAGCAGTACTTC. Residues: CSARGSSIYEQYF.

The chain couples TRBV7-9 to TRBJ2-5; 9 bases are a match to TRBD2. The CDR3 length is 18 residues. Germline V CDR1 and CDR2: SEHNR, FQNEAQ (reference sequence). Trimming took 2 bases from V and 2 from J; bases not matched to a gene: 12. The CDR3 region is CASSLYPPRAGGQETQYF. The CDR3 DNA sequence: TGTGCCAGCAGCTTATATCCCCCCCGAGCGGGGGGACAAGAGACCCAGTACTTC.

The rearrangement uses TRBV5-1 and TRBJ1-6, with D unclear. The CDR3 runs to 13 residues. The V end lost 0 bases, the J end lost 9 bases, and 7 bases lay between the germline ends. Germline values: CDR1 SGHRS, CDR2 YFSETQ. This chain's CDR3 is CASSLAGVSPLHF. Written as DNA, the CDR3 is TGCGCCAGCAGCTTGGCCGGGGTTTCACCCCTCCACTTT. Full variable domain (missing parts from reference TRBV5-1 and TRBJ1-6): KAGVTQTPRYLIKTRGQQVTLSCSPISGHRSVSWYQQTPGQGLQFLFEYFSETQRNKGNFPGRFSGRQFSNSRSEMNVSTLELGDSALYLCASSLAGVSPLHFGNGTRLTVT.

The chain is built from TRBV5-5 and TRBJ2-2, with 7 nucleotides matching TRBD2. V gave up 3 bases and J gave up 5 bases; unmatched junction bases: 4. The germline V gene encodes CDR1 SGHKS and CDR2 YYEKEE (reference sequence). This CDR3 is 14 amino acids long. CDR3 coding DNA: TGTGCCAGCAGCTGGGGGGGGAGGACCGGGGAGCTGTTTTTT. This gives the protein CASSWGGRTGELFF. Using reference TRBV5-5 and TRBJ2-2 for the parts outside the CDR3, the full variable domain is DAGVTQSPTHLIKTRGQQVTLRCSPISGHKSVSWYQQVLGQGPQFIFQYYEKEERGRGNFPDRFSARQFPNYSSELNVNALLLGDSALYLCASSWGGRTGELFFGEGSRLTVL.

The gene calls are TRBV7-2 and TRBJ2-7, with 10 bases that match TRBD2. The germline V gene has CDR1 SGHTA and CDR2 FQGNSA. This CDR3 is built from 16 residues. Trimming removed 6 bases from V and 2 bases from J; junction bases left unmatched: 10. CDR3 loop: CASRRTSGDDPYEQYF. CDR3 nucleotides: TGTGCCAGCAGAAGAACTAGCGGGGACGACCCCTACGAGCAGTACTTC.

The rearrangement links TRBV4-3 to TRBJ2-3, with 9 bases that match TRBD2. V shed 0 bases, J shed 7 bases, and the junction held 8 bases outside the gene matches. This CDR3 region has 16 residues. Germline-derived CDR1 and CDR2 are LGHNA and YSLEER. CDR3 sequence reads: CASSQEVSLAGHTQYF. The CDR3 DNA reads as TGCGCCAGCAGCCAAGAAGTTTCTCTAGCGGGACATACGCAGTATTTT.

This clonotype showed up just a few times. The gene calls are TRBV24-1 and TRBJ2-7; either TRBD1 or TRBD2 may fit D (5 bases each). The CDR3 length is 13 residues. V lost 2 bases to trimming and J lost 5 bases, with 9 bases between them. The germline CDR1 and CDR2 sequences are KGHDR and SFDVKD. CDR3 sequence (DNA): TGTGCCACCAGTGATTCTGGGGGAGACGAGCAGTACTTC. It is translated as CATSDSGGDEQYF.

This clonotype was observed many times. This chain connects TRBV18 to TRBJ1-5; tentative D call: TRBD1 (5 bases). Germline V gene sequence: CDR1 KGHSH, CDR2 LQKENI. The V end lost 0 bases, the J end lost 1 base, and 7 bases lay between the germline ends. This CDR3 spans 15 amino acids. The CDR3 is CASSPPGGSNQPQHF. CDR3 DNA sequence: TGTGCCAGCTCACCACCGGGGGGGAGCAATCAGCCCCAGCATTTT.